This TCR beta chain was sequenced during a study of T cells after yellow fever vaccination. Study-level information: Preparation used SMART-Seq v4 Ultra Low Input for the low-cell-number fractions.

TCRdb reprocessed the 5' RACE reads with MiXCR, giving one entry per CDR3 protein. The profile shows some 220,000 distinct CDR3 sequences, about 3% of them singletons. General study points: Primary-vaccination clones mostly resurfaced post-booster (less than 98% CD4, approximately 89% CD8).

A remark on this clonotype: Its antigen is still unknown.

This receptor was obtained from a man younger than 30 who received the YFV17D yellow fever vaccine. The source material was CD4+ T cells sorted from PBMCs, sampled 10 days after the yellow fever booster vaccination.

The chain's CDR3 is CASRFQLNTEAFF. The CDR3 DNA follows: TGTGCCAGCAGATTTCAGCTAAACACTGAAGCTTTCTTT. This chain uses TRBV7-2 with TRBJ1-1, with D unclear. Trimming took 6 bases from V and 2 from J, leaving 10 bases between them. The CDR3 has 13 amino acids. Germline V gives CDR1 SGHTA, CDR2 FQGNSA.